The 26 T cell receptor beta chains below were found in one sample sequenced in a study of blood T cell repertoires in COVID-19 (dated by TCRdb to about 2020). The method behind the library was the immunoSEQ multiplex PCR assay. TCRdb carries this immuneACCESS record with in-frame sequences only. Its versions omit some clonotypes, under half of them owing to an unresolved V gene in the studies checked, with the rest unexplained. This sample holds about 280,000 clones; about 85% were observed only once. The ten largest clonotypes hold about an eighth of the sample. Specimen: peripheral blood. These receptor sequences come from a human donor in a cohort sampled during active COVID-19.

The genes are TRBV2 and TRBJ2-3; 9 nucleotides match TRBD2. Germline lookup yields CDR1 SNHLY and CDR2 FYNNEI. The CDR3 covers 16 residues. V lost 7 bases to trimming and J lost 0 bases; unmatched junction nucleotides: 8. CDR3 DNA sequence: TGTGCCAGCACCCCGACTAGCGGTGCTAGCACAGATACGCAGTATTTT. Residues: CASTPTSGASTDTQYF.

The chain links TRBV11-3 to TRBJ2-1; 7 nucleotides align to TRBD2. The length of the CDR3 is 13 residues. V dropped 2 bases and J dropped 9; count of bases not matched to a gene: 4. CDR1 is SGHNT, CDR2 YENEEA, per germline. The CDR3 spells CASSLPGRSEQFF. The DNA of the CDR3 is TGTGCCAGCAGCTTACCCGGGAGGAGTGAGCAGTTCTTC.

The chain couples TRBV7-9 to TRBJ2-7, with 10 bases aligning to TRBD2. V shed 3 bases, J shed 3 bases, and the junction held 2 bases outside the gene matches. The CDR3 is made up of 14 amino acids. Germline values: CDR1 SEHNR, CDR2 FQNEAQ (reference sequence). CDR3 loop: CASSLRTSGYEQYF. The CDR3 bases are TGTGCCAGCAGCTTGAGGACTAGCGGCTACGAGCAGTACTTC.

In its sample, this clone was seen once. This rearrangement joins TRBV2 to TRBJ2-7, with 11 positions matching TRBD1. Looked up from germline, CDR1 is SNHLY and CDR2 is FYNNEI. The CDR3 sequence is 15 residues long. After removal of 7 bases from V and 3 bases from J, the junction contained 8 bases not matched to a gene. CDR3 sequence reads: CASTLSGTGGYEQYF. The CDR3 coding sequence is TGTGCCAGCACCCTTTCCGGGACAGGGGGCTACGAGCAGTACTTC.

The V gene is TRBV6-5, the J gene TRBJ2-7; possibly TRBD2 for D (5 bases). CDR1 and CDR2 from the germline V gene are MNHEY and SVGAGI. The V end was cut by 1 base, the J end by 1 base, with 8 bases between. CDR3 length: 14 residues. The CDR3 is CASSYFAGSYEQYF. The CDR3 coding sequence is TGTGCCAGCAGTTACTTCGCGGGTTCCTACGAGCAGTACTTC.

The chain is built from TRBV11-2 and TRBJ1-2; maybe TRBD1 (6 bases). The CDR3 totals 17 residues. The ends were cut back, 5 bases at V and 7 bases at J, with 26 bases in the middle. CDR1 SGHAT and CDR2 FQNNGV come from the germline V gene. The DNA of the CDR3 is TGTGCCAGCAGCCCTCACGGGCGGACAGTCGGCATTCGTGGCTACACCTTC. Protein product: CASSPHGRTVGIRGYTF.

The chain uses TRBV29-1 and TRBJ1-3, with a possible D match to TRBD1 (6 bases). V lost 4 bases and J 2 bases, leaving 18 bases between the germline ends. The CDR3 has 16 amino acids. Germline CDR1 SQVTM, CDR2 ANQGSEA. The CDR3 loop reads CSVAHTGYGTGNTIYF. DNA for the CDR3: TGCAGCGTTGCCCATACAGGGTACGGTACTGGAAACACCATATATTTT.

The chain recombines TRBV27 with TRBJ2-1; TRBD2 is a possible D gene (6 bases). This CDR3 spans 14 amino acids. Trimming stripped 4 bases from V and 4 bases from J, with 11 bases between. In germline, CDR1 is MNHEY, CDR2 SMNVEV (reference sequence). CDR3 amino acids: CASSSTGVYNEQFF. CDR3 bases: TGTGCCAGCAGTTCGACGGGGGTTTACAATGAGCAGTTCTTC.

The V gene is TRBV5-1, the J gene TRBJ2-3, with TRBD2 identical over 7 bases. The CDR3 is 13 amino acids. Per germline, CDR1 SGHRS and CDR2 YFSETQ. The V gene end was trimmed by 5 bases and the J gene end by 6 bases; junction bases not matched to a gene: 6. The CDR3 loop reads CASSHPGGDTQYF. The CDR3 DNA is TGCGCCAGCAGTCACCCCGGGGGGGATACGCAGTATTTT.

The chain couples TRBV30 to TRBJ1-2, with D possibly being TRBD1 (6 bases). Germline loops: CDR1 GTSNPN, CDR2 SVGIG (reference sequence). CDR3 length equals 15 residues. With 5 bases removed from V and 0 bases from J, the gap between germline ends came to 16 bases. CDR3 sequence: CAWSGTLGANYGYTF. The CDR3 DNA is TGTGCCTGGTCAGGGACACTGGGAGCTAACTATGGCTACACCTTC.

The J gene is TRBJ2-3, the V gene TRBV5-8, with unresolved D. This CDR3 has 17 residues. CDR1 is SGHTS and CDR2 is YDEGEE in the germline V gene. V gave up 4 bases and J gave up 6 bases, with 24 bases separating them. The CDR3, as DNA: TGTGCCAGCAGCCACCTCCGGGTTAGAGGCCCGAGGGATACGCAGTATTTT. Amino acid sequence: CASSHLRVRGPRDTQYF.

This clone was recorded only once. The rearrangement joins TRBV18 to TRBJ1-2, with 9 bases matching TRBD1. This CDR3 contains 16 residues. V lost 2 bases to trimming and J lost 4 bases; unmatched junction nucleotides: 8. CDR1 and CDR2 (germline): KGHSH, LQKENI. The CDR3 sequence: CASSPWDRDGGYGYTF. As DNA, the CDR3 is TGTGCCAGCTCACCATGGGACAGGGATGGCGGCTATGGCTACACCTTC.

The rearrangement uses TRBV6-4 and TRBJ1-5; a possible D gene is TRBD1 (6 bases). Looked up from germline, CDR1 is MRHNA and CDR2 is SNTAGT. The V end was cut by 8 bases, the J end by 5 bases, with 34 bases between. The CDR3 runs to 20 residues. The CDR3 nucleotides are TGTGCCAGCCAAAGGAGAGACCAATTCCCCAGGGGCGCAATGGATCAGCCCCAGCATTTT. This translates into CASQRRDQFPRGAMDQPQHF.

The rearrangement links TRBV10-1 to TRBJ2-7, with 12 bases aligning to TRBD1. The V gene's germline CDR1 is WNHNN and CDR2 SYGVQD (reference sequence). V was pared by 3 bases and J by 7 bases, with 10 bases of the junction left unmatched. The CDR3 has 16 amino acids. The CDR3 loop is CASSERPGQGAREQYF. The CDR3 DNA follows: TGCGCCAGCAGTGAACGGCCGGGACAGGGGGCGCGGGAGCAGTACTTC.

The V call is TRBV5-4, the J call TRBJ2-1; D perhaps matches TRBD2 (5 bases). Trimming removed 3 bases from V and 6 bases from J, with 13 bases in between. The CDR3 consists of 14 residues. CDR1 and CDR2 (germline): SGHNT, YYREEE (reference sequence). The CDR3 sequence: CASSSLGLANEQFF. The CDR3 DNA reads TGTGCCAGCAGCTCTCTGGGCCTAGCCAATGAGCAGTTCTTC. Full variable domain (outside the CDR3, taken from reference TRBV5-4 and TRBJ2-1): ETGVTQSPTHLIKTRGQQVTLRCSSQSGHNTVSWYQQALGQGPQFIFQYYREEENGRGNFPPRFSGLQFPNYSSELNVNALELDDSALYLCASSSLGLANEQFFGPGTRLTVL.

This clone has a handful of counts. The chain has TRBV6-4 and TRBJ2-3; TRBD2 might be the D (5 bases). This CDR3 is built from 15 residues. Germline loops: CDR1 MRHNA, CDR2 SNTAGT. V was trimmed by 2 bases and J by 1 base, leaving 10 bases between them. The CDR3 loop reads CASSDRAEGTDTQYF. As DNA, the CDR3 is TGTGCCAGCAGTGACCGAGCGGAAGGCACAGATACGCAGTATTTT.

V gene TRBV19 combines with J gene TRBJ2-3, with TRBD2 identical over 8 bases. This CDR3 is built from 13 residues. Germline values: CDR1 LNHDA, CDR2 SQIVND (reference sequence). V shed 7 bases, J shed 8 bases, and the junction held 8 bases outside the gene matches. The CDR3 loop is CASMREVGGTQYF. In DNA form, the CDR3 reads TGTGCCAGTATGCGGGAGGTAGGGGGTACGCAGTATTTT.

The V and J genes are TRBV3-1 (or the pseudogene TRBV3-2) and TRBJ2-2; tentative D call: TRBD2 (6 bases). CDR1 LGHDT and CDR2 YNNKEL come from the germline V gene (reference sequence). The V and J ends lost 6 bases and 0 bases respectively, with 17 bases between them. The CDR3 has 17 residues. This CDR3 is CASSRRKGLANTGELFF. Here the CDR3 DNA reads TGTGCCAGCAGTAGACGTAAGGGACTGGCGAACACCGGGGAGCTGTTTTTT.

The V and J genes are TRBV2 and TRBJ2-5, with D perhaps matching TRBD2 (5 bases). Germline CDR1 reads SNHLY; CDR2 reads FYNNEI. CDR3 length equals 12 residues. The V end lost 8 bases, the J end lost 1 base, and 8 bases lay between the germline ends. The CDR3 protein is CASLAPQETQYF. The CDR3 bases are TGTGCCAGCCTAGCCCCCCAAGAGACCCAGTACTTC.

V and J are TRBV9 and TRBJ2-7; TRBD2 agrees at 10 bases. With 0 bases clipped from V and 4 bases from J, the junction kept 7 bases outside the gene matches. The CDR3 consists of 16 residues. Germline loops: CDR1 SGDLS, CDR2 YYNGEE. CDR3 DNA sequence: TGTGCCAGCAGCGTAGGGTCTAGCGGGAGAGCTTACGAGCAGTACTTC. Protein product: CASSVGSSGRAYEQYF. The full variable domain, with the rest looked up from reference TRBV9 and TRBJ2-7, is DSGVTQTPKHLITATGQRVTLRCSPRSGDLSVYWYQQSLDQGLQFLIQYYNGEERAKGNILERFSAQQFPDLHSELNLSSLELGDSALYFCASSVGSSGRAYEQYFGPGTRLTVT.

CDR3 coding DNA: TGTGCCAGCACCCCAGCGGGCTTCTCCTATAATTCACCCCTCCACTTT. Amino acid sequence: CASTPAGFSYNSPLHF. The V call is TRBV28, the J call TRBJ1-6, with no clear D. Per germline, CDR1 MDHEN and CDR2 SYDVKM. V shed 7 bases and J shed 0 bases, with 13 bases lying between them. The CDR3 is made up of 16 amino acids.

This clone was counted only a few times. The chain has TRBV19 and TRBJ2-3; D unclear. Germline-derived CDR1 and CDR2 are LNHDA and SQIVND (reference sequence). The V gene lost 4 bases and the J gene lost 0 bases, with 5 bases spanning the gap. There are 13 residues in the CDR3. The CDR3, as DNA: TGTGCCAGTAGTAAAACTAGCACAGATACGCAGTATTTT. This encodes CASSKTSTDTQYF.

The chain carries TRBV4-3 and TRBJ1-1, with 7 bases that match TRBD1. Germline V gene sequence: CDR1 LGHNA, CDR2 YSLEER. V gave up 1 base and J gave up 5 bases; unmatched junction bases: 7. This CDR3 region has 15 residues. Here the CDR3 reads CASSQVEGAGTEAFF. In DNA form, the CDR3 reads TGCGCCAGCAGCCAAGTGGAGGGGGCAGGGACTGAAGCTTTCTTT.

This rearrangement joins TRBV6-5 to TRBJ2-5, with 7 positions matching TRBD1. Germline CDR1 and CDR2: MNHEY and SVGAGI. The length of the CDR3 is 14 residues. V dropped 2 bases and J dropped 2; count of bases not matched to a gene: 2. CDR3 loop: CASSYRTGQETQYF. In DNA, the CDR3 is TGTGCCAGCAGTTACCGGACAGGTCAAGAGACCCAGTACTTC.

The J gene is TRBJ1-5, the V gene TRBV5-6, with TRBD1 as a possible D gene (5 bases). The CDR3 is 12 residues long. With 2 bases removed from V and 5 bases from J, the gap between germline ends came to 5 bases. Germline assignment: CDR1 SGHDT and CDR2 YYEEEE. The DNA of the CDR3 is TGTGCCAGCAGCTTACAGGATCAGCCCCAGCATTTT. It codes for CASSLQDQPQHF.

The chain is built from TRBV24-1 and TRBJ1-5; possible D gene TRBD1, 6 bases. CDR1 and CDR2 (germline): KGHDR, SFDVKD. The CDR3 length is 15 residues. V lost 0 bases to trimming and J lost 4 bases, with 9 bases between them. For the CDR3, the DNA is TGTGCCACCAGTGATTTGATTGACAGGAATCAGCCCCAGCATTTT. This sequence encodes CATSDLIDRNQPQHF.